The rows below give T cell receptor beta chains drawn from one sample of a study of CD8+CD57+ T cells in acquired aplastic anemia. TCRdb re-analysed the reads in MiXCR, keeping a single row per CDR3 protein. The table lists roughly 93,000 distinct CDR3 sequences, 55% to 70% of them singletons. Sequenced sample: sorted CD4+, CD8+, or CD8+CD57+ T cells (not recorded which) from PBMCs. Receptors originate from a human donor with aplastic anemia. CDR3s include the opening cysteine and the closing phenylalanine or tryptophan. A D gene is named only where the DNA matches it firmly. Some rows have no size entry. The others give once, few or many, or a class for an expanded clone.

cdr3_nt cdr3_aa d_call v_call clone_size j_call
TGTGCCAGCAGCTTAAATGAAAAACTGTTTTTT CASSLNEKLFF NA TRBV7-2 NA TRBJ1-4
TGCGCCAGCAACCTGGACTGGACAGGGAACACTGAAGCTTTCTTT CASNLDWTGNTEAFF TRBD1 TRBV5-1 once TRBJ1-1
TGCAGTGCGGTTCTAGCGGGAGATCTCTACTACGAGCAGTACTTC CSAVLAGDLYYEQYF TRBD2 TRBV20-1 NA TRBJ2-7
TGTGCCAGCAGCCCCCCGCTGTATTTT CASSPPLYF NA TRBV7-9 NA TRBJ2-3
TGTGCCACCAGTGACCCTGGAGGGCTAGGGACCCAGTACTTC CATSDPGGLGTQYF NA TRBV24-1 NA TRBJ2-5
TGTGCCAGCAGCCAAGGGGAGGAGCAGTACTTC CASSQGEEQYF NA TRBV7-2 once TRBJ2-7
TGTGCCAGCAGCCTGGACAGGGATTGGGAAACCGGGGAGCCGTTTTTT CASSLDRDWETGEPFF TRBD1 TRBV3-1 NA TRBJ2-2
TGTGCCAGTCGCCACTACACTGAAGCTTTCTTT CASRHYTEAFF NA TRBV19 NA TRBJ1-1
TGTGCCAGCAGTGAGGTGGGGCTTGGGCAGTTCTTC CASSEVGLGQFF NA TRBV6-1 NA TRBJ2-1
TGCGCCAATAGGATCCGTTCCCAAGAGACCCAGTACTTC CANRIRSQETQYF NA TRBV10-1 NA TRBJ2-5
TGCAGCGTTGAAGGGGGCAGGGGGGAGACCCAGTACTTC CSVEGGRGETQYF TRBD1 TRBV29-1 few TRBJ2-5
TGTGCCAGCAGTGAAGGGGGGGGAAACACCGGGGAGCTGTTTTTT CASSEGGGNTGELFF TRBD2 TRBV2 many TRBJ2-2
TGTGCCAGCAGTTCGGGACTAGCGGGAGGAGAGACCCAGTACTTC CASSSGLAGGETQYF TRBD2 TRBV6-5 few TRBJ2-5